The 8 T cell receptor beta chains reported below all come from one sample, sequenced in a study of cytomegalovirus exposure and HLA in healthy donors (dated by TCRdb to 2017 to 2019). Library method: the immunoSEQ multiplex PCR assay. A mixture of 60 forward primers for TCR Vbeta segments and 13 reverse primers for TCR Jbeta segments was used in the multiplex PCR. Held by TCRdb, this immuneACCESS table contains in-frame sequences only and omits some clones. Under half of the omission traces to an unresolved V gene where checked; the cause of the rest is unknown. In this sample the table shows roughly 130,000 clones, more than 55% of which occur a single time. 5.5% to 7.5% of the sample is held by the ten biggest clonotypes. The sample taken for sequencing was PBMCs. These receptors all come from an older woman in good health and CMV-seronegative.

This clone was detected ten times or more. The rearrangement uses TRBV6-6 and TRBJ1-2; 10 bases line up with TRBD1. The CDR3 is made up of 16 amino acids. Trimming removed 0 bases from V and 7 bases from J; junction bases left unmatched: 8. The germline gives CDR1 MNHNY, CDR2 SVGAGI (reference sequence). The CDR3 here is CASSYSGQGRIGGYTF. In DNA form, the CDR3 reads TGTGCCAGCAGTTACTCGGGACAGGGGCGTATAGGTGGCTACACCTTC.

The genes are TRBV10-3 and TRBJ2-7; TRBD2 aligns across 10 bases. There are 14 residues in the CDR3. Germline values: CDR1 ENHRY, CDR2 SYGVKD. Trimming took 6 bases from V and 5 from J; bases not matched to a gene: 7. CDR3 sequence: CAISLAGDVNEQYF. CDR3 bases: TGTGCCATCAGCCTAGCGGGAGACGTTAACGAGCAGTACTTC.

The chain's CDR3 is CSVTGTSGRYNEQFF. CDR3 bases: TGCAGCGTTACCGGGACTAGCGGGAGGTACAATGAGCAGTTCTTC. The rearrangement links TRBV29-1 to TRBJ2-1; 15 nucleotides line up with TRBD2. Trimming cost V 5 bases and J 4 bases; bases outside gene matches: 3. CDR1 is SQVTM and CDR2 is ANQGSEA in the germline V gene. The CDR3 contains 15 residues.

This clone was picked up one time. The chain carries TRBV6-5 and TRBJ2-5; D might be TRBD1 (6 bases). The J call may be mistaken, given a closer DNA end match to TRBJ2-7. The CDR3 covers 12 residues. From germline, CDR1 is MNHEY and CDR2 SVGAGI. The CDR3, as DNA: TGTGCCAGCCAGGGGCAACCATACGAGCAGTACTTC. It is translated as CASQGQPYEQYF.

This sequence joins TRBV10-3 and TRBJ2-7; D remains ambiguous. This CDR3 is built from 11 residues. Trimming removed 2 bases at V and 7 bases at J, with 6 bases between. Germline CDR1 reads ENHRY; CDR2 reads SYGVKD. The DNA of the CDR3 is TGTGCCATCAGTGAGCCCCCTGAGCAGTACTTC. Protein sequence: CAISEPPEQYF.

The chain is built from TRBV5-4 and TRBJ2-5; maybe TRBD2 (5 bases). The germline V gene has CDR1 SGHNT and CDR2 YYREEE (reference sequence). The germline V and J ends were trimmed by 4 bases and 5 bases, with 12 bases remaining between them. The CDR3 is made up of 13 amino acids. The CDR3 region has the DNA TGTGCCAGCAGCCCCCCGGGAAGGGAGACCCAGTACTTC. Its translation: CASSPPGRETQYF.

The CDR3 region has the DNA TGTGCCAGCAGTGAAGATGGGGGGGGTCTCAACGAGCAGTACTTC. Encoded protein: CASSEDGGGLNEQYF. This rearrangement joins TRBV6-1 to TRBJ2-7; 7 bases are a match to TRBD2. The V and J ends lost 1 base and 5 bases, in that order; junction bases with no gene match: 8. The germline CDR1 and CDR2 sequences are MNHNS and SASEGT. CDR3 length equals 15 residues.

J is TRBJ1-1 and V is TRBV9; the D gene is possibly TRBD1 (6 bases). Deletions cut 1 base from V and 0 bases from J, with 7 bases between. The germline CDR1 and CDR2 sequences are SGDLS and YYNGEE. This CDR3 has 14 amino acids. CDR3 nucleotide sequence: TGTGCCAGCAGCGTAAGACAGGTGAACACTGAAGCTTTCTTT. This gives the protein CASSVRQVNTEAFF.